The source of this T cell receptor (beta chain) is a study of T cell responses to AZD1222 COVID-19 vaccine. This clone was seen only a few times. The repertoire was sequenced with immunoSEQ multiplex PCR; TCRdb's copy has only in-frame clones and lacks some. The sample consists of about 160,000 clones, 85% to 90% of them appearing once. This TCR derives from an adult in good health. The sequencing here drew on peripheral blood, taken on day 0 of AZD1222 vaccination.

This chain's CDR3 is CASKGGVNEKLFF. CDR3 coding DNA: TGTGCCAGCAAAGGGGGAGTTAATGAAAAACTGTTTTTT. The J gene is TRBJ1-4, the V gene TRBV6-5, with D maybe TRBD1 (6 bases). Trimming pared 7 bases from V and 4 bases from J, leaving 10 bases between. Germline V gene lookup returns CDR1 MNHEY and CDR2 SVGAGI. This CDR3 has 13 amino acids.